Below are 28 T cell receptor beta chains sequenced from a single sample in a study of OX40 agonist ivuxolimab in advanced cancers. Some clones are missing from TCRdb's copy, which holds only in-frame ones; the method was immunoSEQ multiplex PCR. Of 75,000 to 95,000 clones listed, roughly nine tenths are singletons. The sequencing used CD4+ or CD8+ T cells sorted from blood, collected in a trial of the OX40 agonist ivuxolimab. The origin of the receptors is an adult with an advanced solid tumor such as melanoma, head and neck, liver or kidney cancer.

The V call is TRBV19, the J call TRBJ2-2; no firm D call. This CDR3 has 15 residues. The V gene's germline CDR1 is LNHDA and CDR2 SQIVND (reference sequence). Trimming took off 7 bases at V and 1 base at J, with 13 bases between the two ends. Here the CDR3 reads CASNLMTENTGELFF. The CDR3, as DNA: TGTGCCAGTAACCTGATGACCGAGAACACCGGGGAGCTGTTTTTT.

The CDR3 is CATSRDRVNTDTQYF. CDR3 nucleotide sequence: TGTGCCACCAGCAGAGATAGGGTCAACACAGATACGCAGTATTTT. J is TRBJ2-3 and V is TRBV15; no clear D gene. The germline V gene encodes CDR1 LNHNV and CDR2 YYDKDF (reference sequence). The CDR3 runs 15 residues. V shed 0 bases and J shed 2 bases, with 9 bases lying between them.

CDR3 in amino acids: CASSFGPGGALSYNEQFF. The CDR3 nucleotides are TGTGCCAGCAGCTTCGGTCCAGGGGGCGCGTTATCCTACAATGAGCAGTTCTTC. The chain recombines TRBV14 with TRBJ2-1; 8 bases fit TRBD1. Trimming at V came to 5 bases and at J to 1 base, leaving 13 bases not matched to a gene. Germline V gene lookup returns CDR1 SGHDN and CDR2 FVKESK. The CDR3 has 18 amino acids. The full variable domain, completed using reference TRBV14 and TRBJ2-1, is EAGVTQFPSHSVIEKGQTVTLRCDPISGHDNLYWYRRVMGKEIKFLLHFVKESKQDESGMPNNRFLAERTGGTYSTLKVQPAELEDSGVYFCASSFGPGGALSYNEQFFGPGTRLTVL.

In regard to this clone: Different DNA sequences within this sample yield the same CDR3. This rearrangement joins TRBV6-1 to TRBJ2-3; 8 bases agree with TRBD1. Germline V gene sequence: CDR1 MNHNS, CDR2 SASEGT. V shed 6 bases, J shed 4 bases, and the junction held 3 bases outside the gene matches. The CDR3 extends over 13 amino acids. Here the CDR3 reads CASSPDRADTQYF. The CDR3 nucleotides are TGTGCCAGCAGCCCGGACAGGGCAGATACGCAGTATTTT.

This chain joins TRBV4-2 and TRBJ2-3; D remains ambiguous. CDR1 and CDR2 from the germline V gene are LGHNA and YNFKEQ. The CDR3 consists of 14 residues. Between the trimmed V and J ends, which lost 0 bases and 9 bases, there was a span of 13 bases. This CDR3 is CASSQDRTTTTQYF. CDR3 nucleotides: TGTGCCAGCAGCCAAGATCGAACTACCACAACGCAGTATTTT.

This chain joins TRBV18 and TRBJ2-7; 8 nucleotides line up with TRBD1. This CDR3 has 15 amino acids. CDR1 is KGHSH and CDR2 is LQKENI in the germline V gene. Losses at the gene ends were 3 bases for V and 3 bases for J; bases not matched to a gene: 7. DNA of the CDR3: TGTGCCAGCTCACCGGGACAGGTGAGTATCTACGAGCAGTACTTC. Protein: CASSPGQVSIYEQYF.

This clone has just one count. The chain links TRBV7-8 to TRBJ2-1, with a weak D call TRBD2 (6 bases). CDR1 is SGHVS and CDR2 is FQNEAQ in the germline V gene. V dropped 0 bases and J dropped 4 bases, with 10 bases sitting between them. The CDR3 is 15 residues long. Written as DNA, the CDR3 is TGTGCCAGCAGCTTAGCGGATAGCGGTTACAATGAGCAGTTCTTC. This codes for CASSLADSGYNEQFF.

The chain carries TRBV5-8 and TRBJ2-3, with 9 bases identical to TRBD1. V shed 5 bases, J shed 4 bases, and the junction held 8 bases outside the gene matches. The CDR3 has 15 residues. Germline CDR1 and CDR2: SGHTS and YDEGEE. CDR3 amino acids: CASRPPGQGADTQYF. The CDR3 region has the DNA TGTGCCAGCAGGCCTCCGGGACAGGGAGCAGATACGCAGTATTTT. Full variable domain (rest looked up from reference TRBV5-8 and TRBJ2-3): EAGVTQSPTHLIKTRGQQATLRCSPISGHTSVYWYQQALGLGLQFLLWYDEGEERNRGNFPPRFSGRQFPNYSSELNVNALELEDSALYLCASRPPGQGADTQYFGPGTRLTVL.

As concerns this clone: This specimen includes other DNA sequences encoding the same CDR3. V usage is TRBV9 and J usage is TRBJ1-1; D is uncertain. V gave up 2 bases and J gave up 0 bases, with 8 bases separating them. The CDR3 has 14 residues. Germline CDR1 and CDR2: SGDLS and YYNGEE. This chain's CDR3 is CASSVGSLNTEAFF. For the CDR3, the DNA is TGTGCCAGCAGCGTCGGCAGCTTGAACACTGAAGCTTTCTTT.

In its sample, this clone was seen once. CDR3 region: CAITLDRNSYEQYF. CDR3 nucleotide sequence: TGTGCCATCACCCTGGACAGAAACTCCTACGAGCAGTACTTC. The chain carries TRBV10-3 and TRBJ2-7, with a weak D call TRBD1 (6 bases). Germline CDR1 ENHRY, CDR2 SYGVKD. V lost 7 bases and J 0 bases, leaving 13 bases between the germline ends. The CDR3 totals 14 residues.

In DNA, the CDR3 is TGCGCCAGCAGCCCGACCGGGACAGGGGAAGAGACCCAGTACTTC. As protein: CASSPTGTGEETQYF. This chain uses TRBV5-1 with TRBJ2-5; 10 nucleotides match TRBD1. CDR3 length equals 15 residues. Germline V gene sequence: CDR1 SGHRS, CDR2 YFSETQ. The V segment lost 4 bases and the J segment 3 bases; nucleotides outside the gene matches: 6.

The chain joins TRBV6-5 to TRBJ1-1; 8 bases are shared with TRBD1. Trimming cost V 2 bases and J 11 bases; bases outside gene matches: 7. The CDR3 length is 13 residues. CDR1 and CDR2 from the germline V gene are MNHEY and SVGAGI. As DNA, the CDR3 is TGTGCCAGCAGTTACCAAACGACAGGGGCGGCTTTCTTT. The encoded protein is CASSYQTTGAAFF.

The genes are TRBV19 and TRBJ2-6; D is uncertain. Germline CDR1 is LNHDA and CDR2 is SQIVND (reference sequence). The CDR3 covers 19 residues. V lost 2 bases and J 0 bases, leaving 17 bases between the germline ends. CDR3 in amino acids: CASSIRAAYRLSGANVLTF. CDR3 nucleotide sequence: TGTGCCAGTAGTATAAGGGCAGCTTATAGGCTCTCTGGGGCCAACGTCCTGACTTTC.

The chain combines TRBV29-1 with TRBJ1-1; TRBD1 is a possible D gene (6 bases). Germline CDR1 reads SQVTM; CDR2 reads ANQGSEA. This CDR3 is built from 10 residues. Trimming removed 6 bases at V and 10 bases at J, with 12 bases between. The CDR3, as DNA: TGCAGCGTCTACAGGGTACGAGCTTTCTTT. Translation: CSVYRVRAFF.

The rearrangement links TRBV6-4 to TRBJ2-1; D not certain. The CDR3 is made up of 15 amino acids. CDR1 is MRHNA and CDR2 is SNTAGT in the germline V gene. V was pared by 3 bases and J by 2 bases, with 11 bases between. The CDR3 loop is CASSEEFGTYNEQFF. Here the CDR3 DNA reads TGTGCCAGCAGTGAGGAGTTTGGTACCTACAATGAGCAGTTCTTC.

V and J are TRBV18 and TRBJ2-2; D is ambiguous. This CDR3 has 13 residues. In germline, CDR1 is KGHSH, CDR2 LQKENI. V lost 2 bases, J lost 4 bases, and 5 bases lay in between. The CDR3: CASSPASTGELFF. The CDR3 nucleotides are TGTGCCAGCTCACCAGCGAGCACCGGGGAGCTGTTTTTT.

Only one count was recorded for this clone. J is TRBJ1-1 and V is TRBV28, with unresolved D. The CDR3 is 11 residues long. The ends were cut back, 7 bases at V and 2 bases at J, with 5 bases in the middle. Germline V gene lookup returns CDR1 MDHEN and CDR2 SYDVKM. Written as DNA, the CDR3 is TGTGCCAGCACCTACAACACTGAAGCTTTCTTT. This sequence encodes CASTYNTEAFF.

The rearrangement links TRBV5-5 to TRBJ2-5, with D perhaps TRBD2 (6 bases). CDR1 SGHKS and CDR2 YYEKEE come from the germline V gene (reference sequence). V dropped 4 bases and J dropped 4 bases, with 20 bases sitting between them. The CDR3 extends over 16 amino acids. CDR3 nucleotide sequence: TGTGCCAGCAGCCTAGTTGGCGGGAATGGTGTAGAGACCCAGTACTTC. Encoded protein: CASSLVGGNGVETQYF.

The CDR3, as DNA: TGTGCCAGCAGTTGGGACAGGGAAAGCGAGCAGTACTTC. This translates into CASSWDRESEQYF. The chain links TRBV27 to TRBJ2-7; TRBD1 agrees at 9 bases. This CDR3 has 13 amino acids. Losses at the gene ends were 4 bases for V and 6 bases for J; bases not matched to a gene: 4. In germline, CDR1 is MNHEY, CDR2 SMNVEV (reference sequence).

The chain uses TRBV28 and TRBJ2-3, with 7 bases aligning to TRBD2. Germline-derived CDR1 and CDR2 are MDHEN and SYDVKM. CDR3 length: 18 amino acids. Unmatched junction bases numbered 21, after V lost 10 bases and J lost 2 bases. The CDR3 here is CANSGKGSRATYTDTQYF. Here the CDR3 DNA reads TGTGCCAACAGCGGGAAGGGCTCACGAGCCACCTACACAGATACGCAGTATTTT.

The V and J genes are TRBV11-2 and TRBJ2-7; 8 nucleotides match TRBD1. The CDR3 spans 15 residues. Germline V gene sequence: CDR1 SGHAT, CDR2 FQNNGV. V shed 0 bases, J shed 2 bases, and the junction held 3 bases outside the gene matches. The CDR3 here is CASSLEWTGTYEQYF. CDR3 in DNA: TGTGCCAGCAGCTTAGAATGGACAGGGACCTACGAGCAGTACTTC.

This clone was picked up one time. The V call is TRBV7-9, the J call TRBJ2-1; the D is unclear. CDR3 length equals 12 residues. The V gene's germline CDR1 is SEHNR and CDR2 FQNEAQ (reference sequence). Trimming left V 2 bases short and J 7 bases short, with 6 bases between. The CDR3 coding sequence is TGTGCCAGCAGCTTAAGCGAAAATGAGCAGTTCTTC. This codes for CASSLSENEQFF. The full variable domain, in which reference TRBV7-9 and TRBJ2-1 provide the parts outside the CDR3, is DTGVSQNPRHKITKRGQNVTFRCDPISEHNRLYWYRQTLGQGPEFLTYFQNEAQLEKSRLLSDRFSAERPKGSFSTLEIQRTEQGDSAMYLCASSLSENEQFFGPGTRLTVL.

The rearrangement joins TRBV28 to TRBJ1-1, with D unclear. Trimming left V 2 bases short and J 5 bases short, with 6 bases between. Per the germline V gene, CDR1 is MDHEN and CDR2 is SYDVKM. This CDR3 is 12 amino acids long. The CDR3 sequence: CASSLRETEAFF. CDR3 in DNA: TGTGCCAGCAGTTTAAGGGAGACTGAAGCTTTCTTT.

The V gene is TRBV4-2, the J gene TRBJ2-3; 16 nucleotides line up with TRBD2. CDR3 length equals 17 residues. Germline CDR1 and CDR2: LGHNA and YNFKEQ. V gave up 2 bases and J gave up 7 bases; unmatched junction bases: 6. DNA for the CDR3: TGTGCCAGCAGCCAACCGGGACTAGCGGGAGGGAGGAATACGCAGTATTTT. Translation gives CASSQPGLAGGRNTQYF.

The J gene is TRBJ1-5, the V gene TRBV28; 7 nucleotides align to TRBD1. The CDR3 is made up of 14 amino acids. J lost 0 bases, V lost 6 bases, and 2 bases had no gene match. CDR1 and CDR2 (germline): MDHEN, SYDVKM. In DNA, the CDR3 is TGTGCCAGCAGAGGGACAGTTAGCAATCAGCCCCAGCATTTT. Its translation is CASRGTVSNQPQHF.

This chain joins TRBV5-4 and TRBJ2-7; D is tentatively TRBD1 or TRBD2 (5 bases each). Per the germline V gene, CDR1 is SGHNT and CDR2 is YYREEE (reference sequence). V was pared by 3 bases and J by 1 base, with 11 bases between. CDR3 length equals 14 residues. DNA for the CDR3: TGTGCCAGCAGCTCCCGGGACGGATCCTACGAGCAGTACTTC. This encodes CASSSRDGSYEQYF.

J is TRBJ2-2 and V is TRBV28; TRBD1 might be the D (6 bases). CDR3 length equals 12 residues. Germline V gene sequence: CDR1 MDHEN, CDR2 SYDVKM. Deletions cut 6 bases from V and 7 bases from J, with 9 bases between. The CDR3 is CASRVDSGELFF. The CDR3 DNA is TGTGCCAGCAGGGTGGACAGCGGGGAGCTGTTTTTT.

The rearrangement links TRBV9 to TRBJ1-2; no clear D. Trimming removed 3 bases from V and 8 bases from J, with 17 bases in between. Germline V gives CDR1 SGDLS, CDR2 YYNGEE. There are 14 residues in the CDR3. CDR3 DNA sequence: TGTGCCAGCAGCGCGTCAGTAGGTAGTGTGGGCTACACCTTC. Translation: CASSASVGSVGYTF.